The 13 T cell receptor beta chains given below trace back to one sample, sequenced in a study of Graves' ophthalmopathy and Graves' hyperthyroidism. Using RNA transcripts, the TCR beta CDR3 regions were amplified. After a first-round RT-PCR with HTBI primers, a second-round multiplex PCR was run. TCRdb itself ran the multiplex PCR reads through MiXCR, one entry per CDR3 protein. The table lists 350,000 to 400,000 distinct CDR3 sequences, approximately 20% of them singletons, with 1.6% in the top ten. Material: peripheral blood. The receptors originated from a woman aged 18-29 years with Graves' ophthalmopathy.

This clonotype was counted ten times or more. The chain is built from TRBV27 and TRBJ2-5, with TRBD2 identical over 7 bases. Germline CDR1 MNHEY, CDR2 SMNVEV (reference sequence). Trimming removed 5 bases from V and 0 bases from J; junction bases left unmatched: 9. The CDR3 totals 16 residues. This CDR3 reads CASSTRLAVYQETQYF. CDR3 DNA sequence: TGTGCCAGCAGTACCAGACTAGCAGTTTACCAAGAGACCCAGTACTTC.

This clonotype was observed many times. The CDR3 bases are TGTGCCAGCGGAATCGGGGCTGTCTCTGGGGCCAACGTCCTGACTTTC. It translates to CASGIGAVSGANVLTF. The V call is TRBV6-1, the J call TRBJ2-6; D is tentatively TRBD1 or TRBD2 (5 bases each). Germline loops: CDR1 MNHNS, CDR2 SASEGT. The CDR3 is 16 residues long. Trimming cost V 8 bases and J 0 bases, with 14 bases left between them.

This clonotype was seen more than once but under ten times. The DNA of the CDR3 is TGCGCCAGCAGCCAAGGGGCAGGCGGTAACTATGGCTACACCTTC. It is translated as CASSQGAGGNYGYTF. The chain combines TRBV4-1 with TRBJ1-2; no firm D call. Germline CDR1 MGHRA, CDR2 YSYEKL. The CDR3 has 15 amino acids. The V gene lost 1 base and the J gene lost 1 base, with 10 bases spanning the gap.

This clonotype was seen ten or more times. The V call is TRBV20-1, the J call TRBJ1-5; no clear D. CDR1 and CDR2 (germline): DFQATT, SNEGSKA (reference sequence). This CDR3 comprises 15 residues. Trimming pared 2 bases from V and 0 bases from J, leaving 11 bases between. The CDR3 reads CSARQEGYSNQPQHF. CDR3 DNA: TGCAGTGCTAGACAGGAGGGTTATAGCAATCAGCCCCAGCATTTT.

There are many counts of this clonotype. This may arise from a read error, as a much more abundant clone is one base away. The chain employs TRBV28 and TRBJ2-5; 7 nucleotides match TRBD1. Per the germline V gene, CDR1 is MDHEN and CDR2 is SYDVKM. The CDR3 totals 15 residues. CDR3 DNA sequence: TGTGTCAGCAGTTCCGGACAGGACTTGCAAGAGACCCAGTACTTC. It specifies CVSSSGQDLQETQYF. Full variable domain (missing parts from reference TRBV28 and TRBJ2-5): DVKVTQSSRYLVKRTGEKVFLECVQDMDHENMFWYRQDPGLGLRLIYFSYDVKMKEKGDIPEGYSVSREKKERFSLILESASTNQTSMYLCVSSSGQDLQETQYFGPGTRLLVL.

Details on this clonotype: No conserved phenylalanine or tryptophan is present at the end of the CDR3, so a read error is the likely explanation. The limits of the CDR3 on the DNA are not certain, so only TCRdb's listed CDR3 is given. The CDR3 loop reads CASSCSPGL. This chain uses TRBV12-3 or TRBV12-4 with TRBJ1-2; the D call in the table, TRBD1, was not verified against the DNA. The CDR3 extends over 9 residues, inclusive of both ends.

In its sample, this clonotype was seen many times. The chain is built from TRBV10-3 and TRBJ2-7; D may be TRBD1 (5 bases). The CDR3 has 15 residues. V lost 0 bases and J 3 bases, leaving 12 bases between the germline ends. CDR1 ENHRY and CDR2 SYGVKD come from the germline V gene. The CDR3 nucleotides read TGTGCCATCAGTGAGTCGGGGCTGGCCGGCTACGAGCAGTACTTC. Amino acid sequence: CAISESGLAGYEQYF.

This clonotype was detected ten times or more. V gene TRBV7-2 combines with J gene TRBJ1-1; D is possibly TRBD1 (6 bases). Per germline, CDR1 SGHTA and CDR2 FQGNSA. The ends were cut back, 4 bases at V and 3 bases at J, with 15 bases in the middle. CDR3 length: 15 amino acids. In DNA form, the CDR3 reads TGTGCCAGCAGCTCGAGAAGACAGGTGGACACTGAAGCTTTCTTT. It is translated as CASSSRRQVDTEAFF.

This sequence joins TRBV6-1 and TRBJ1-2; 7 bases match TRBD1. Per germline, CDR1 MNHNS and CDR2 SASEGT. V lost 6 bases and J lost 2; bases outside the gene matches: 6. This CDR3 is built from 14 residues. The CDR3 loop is CASSRTQGNYGYTF. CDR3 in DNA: TGTGCCAGCAGCCGTACACAGGGGAACTATGGCTACACCTTC.

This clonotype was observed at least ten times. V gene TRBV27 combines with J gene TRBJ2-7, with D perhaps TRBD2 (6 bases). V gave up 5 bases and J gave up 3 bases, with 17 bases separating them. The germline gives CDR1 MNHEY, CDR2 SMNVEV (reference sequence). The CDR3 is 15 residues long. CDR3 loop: CASSNLKRGLYEQYF. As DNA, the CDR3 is TGTGCCAGCAGTAACCTTAAGAGGGGACTCTACGAGCAGTACTTC.

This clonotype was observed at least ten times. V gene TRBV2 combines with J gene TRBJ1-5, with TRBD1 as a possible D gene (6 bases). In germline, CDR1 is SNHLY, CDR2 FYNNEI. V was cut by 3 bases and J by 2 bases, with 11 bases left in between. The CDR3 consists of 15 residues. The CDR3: CASSETGGGNQPQHF. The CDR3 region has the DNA TGTGCCAGCAGTGAGACAGGCGGTGGCAATCAGCCCCAGCATTTT.

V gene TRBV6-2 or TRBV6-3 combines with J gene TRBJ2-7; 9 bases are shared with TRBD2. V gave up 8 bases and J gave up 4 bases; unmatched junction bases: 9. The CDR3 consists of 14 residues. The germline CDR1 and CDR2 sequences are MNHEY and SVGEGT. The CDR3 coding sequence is TGTGCCAGCCTAAAGAATAGCGGGAGATACGAGCAGTACTTC. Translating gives CASLKNSGRYEQYF.

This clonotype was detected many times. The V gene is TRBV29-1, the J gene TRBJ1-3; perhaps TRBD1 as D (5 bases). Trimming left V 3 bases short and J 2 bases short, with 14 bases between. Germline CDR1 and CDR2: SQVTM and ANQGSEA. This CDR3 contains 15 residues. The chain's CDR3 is CSVERGQGAGNTIYF. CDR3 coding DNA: TGCAGCGTTGAGAGAGGGCAGGGCGCTGGAAACACCATATATTTT. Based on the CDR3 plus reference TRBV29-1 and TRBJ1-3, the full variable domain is SAVISQKPSRDICQRGTSLTIQCQVDSQVTMMFWYRQQPGQSLTLIATANQGSEATYESGFVIDKFPISRPNLTFSTLTVSNMSPEDSSIYLCSVERGQGAGNTIYFGEGSWLTVV.